The 14 T cell receptor beta chains given below trace back to one sample, sequenced in a study of CD8 T cells in ankylosing spondylitis. Study outcomes and limitations: Seemingly characteristic of ankylosing spondylitis blood was a TCR beta motif consisting of under 10 highly homologous variants.

MiXCR was run by TCRdb on the 5' RACE reads, yielding one entry per CDR3 protein. The sample lists about 220,000 distinct CDR3 sequences, 5.5% to 7.5% seen once, with 13% to 15% in the top ten. Their antigen targets remain unknown. Input material: blood, either unsorted or a sorted T cell fraction (not recorded which). These receptors came from a male donor with ankylosing spondylitis.

This clonotype was recorded many times. This chain joins TRBV2 and TRBJ2-1; no clear D gene. Germline CDR1 reads SNHLY; CDR2 reads FYNNEI. The CDR3 contains 9 residues. Trimming removed 5 bases at V and 7 bases at J, with 0 bases between. This CDR3 is CASSNEQFF. The CDR3 DNA reads TGTGCCAGCAGTAATGAGCAGTTCTTC.

This clonotype was counted at least ten times. This chain joins TRBV5-1 and TRBJ1-1, with 7 bases identical to TRBD1. The V and J ends lost 2 bases and 3 bases, in that order; junction bases with no gene match: 4. Germline CDR1 reads SGHRS; CDR2 reads YFSETQ. The CDR3 is 14 residues long. DNA of the CDR3: TGCGCCAGCAGCTTCCCACAGGGGCACACTGAAGCTTTCTTT. It is translated as CASSFPQGHTEAFF. Complete variable domain (other parts from reference TRBV5-1 and TRBJ1-1): KAGVTQTPRYLIKTRGQQVTLSCSPISGHRSVSWYQQTPGQGLQFLFEYFSETQRNKGNFPGRFSGRQFSNSRSEMNVSTLELGDSALYLCASSFPQGHTEAFFGQGTRLTVV.

This clonotype was counted at least ten times. V and J are TRBV27 and TRBJ2-7; the match to TRBD1 covers 7 bases. Germline-derived CDR1 and CDR2 are MNHEY and SMNVEV (reference sequence). This CDR3 contains 15 residues. V shed 5 bases, J shed 1 base, and the junction held 8 bases outside the gene matches. The CDR3: CASSPTGFVSYEQYF. The DNA of the CDR3 is TGTGCCAGCAGTCCGACAGGGTTTGTATCCTACGAGCAGTACTTC.

V usage is TRBV6-1 and J usage is TRBJ2-2, with TRBD1 matching 9 bases. Germline CDR1 and CDR2: MNHNS and SASEGT. V was pared by 5 bases and J by 1 base, with 5 bases of the junction left unmatched. The length of the CDR3 is 16 residues. CDR3 in amino acids: CASSTTGGENTGELFF. The CDR3 DNA reads TGTGCCAGCAGTACGACAGGGGGAGAGAACACCGGGGAGCTGTTTTTT.

This clonotype was counted ten times or more. The rearrangement uses TRBV7-8 and TRBJ2-7; TRBD2 agrees at 9 bases. The length of the CDR3 is 16 residues. V trimming: 0 bases; J trimming: 3 bases; junction bases outside the gene matches: 6. Germline assignment: CDR1 SGHVS and CDR2 FQNEAQ. The CDR3 spells CASSLASSGGLYEQYF. The CDR3 region has the DNA TGTGCCAGCAGCTTAGCGAGTAGCGGGGGACTCTACGAGCAGTACTTC.

Ten or more counts support this clonotype. This chain links TRBV28 with TRBJ2-5, with D perhaps assigned TRBD1 or TRBD2 (5 bases each). Germline lookup yields CDR1 MDHEN and CDR2 SYDVKM. Trimming cost V 4 bases and J 2 bases, with 14 bases left between them. The CDR3 is 15 amino acids. The CDR3 sequence: CASSYWDLSQETQYF. The CDR3 DNA reads as TGTGCCAGCAGTTATTGGGACCTAAGTCAAGAGACCCAGTACTTC.

In this sample, this clonotype turned up many times. This rearrangement joins TRBV6-2 or TRBV6-3 to TRBJ2-7, with 7 positions matching TRBD1. Trimming removed 4 bases from V and 4 bases from J; junction bases left unmatched: 4. CDR3 length: 13 residues. Germline V gene sequence: CDR1 MNHEY, CDR2 SVGEGT. CDR3: CASSWDRDYEQYF. In DNA form, the CDR3 reads TGTGCCAGCAGTTGGGACAGAGATTACGAGCAGTACTTC.

This clonotype was seen at least ten times. This chain joins TRBV6-2 or TRBV6-3 and TRBJ2-1, with D possibly being TRBD2 (6 bases). The CDR3 consists of 15 residues. The V and J ends lost 2 bases and 6 bases respectively, with 14 bases between them. Germline loops: CDR1 MNHEY, CDR2 SVGEGT. CDR3 in amino acids: CASSYGRGGFNEQFF. In nucleotides, the CDR3 is TGTGCCAGCAGTTACGGGCGGGGAGGTTTCAATGAGCAGTTCTTC.

There are many counts of this clonotype. The rearrangement uses TRBV12-3 or TRBV12-4 and TRBJ2-1; TRBD2 agrees at 7 bases. The trim removed 5 bases at V and 4 bases at J, leaving 5 bases unmatched. The CDR3 length is 14 residues. CDR3 bases: TGTGCCAGCAGTCTCAGCGGGGTTTACAATGAGCAGTTCTTC. Its translation: CASSLSGVYNEQFF.

This clonotype was counted ten times or more. The chain combines TRBV6-2 or TRBV6-3 with TRBJ2-7; 8 bases fit TRBD1. The CDR3 loop spans 14 amino acids. With V trimmed by 2 bases and J by 4 bases, 4 bases remained unmatched. The germline gives CDR1 MNHEY, CDR2 SVGEGT. The CDR3 region is CASSYGTGGYEQYF. For the CDR3, the DNA is TGTGCCAGCAGTTACGGGACAGGAGGATACGAGCAGTACTTC.

This clonotype was counted ten times or more. The genes are TRBV29-1 and TRBJ1-2, with no clear D. Trimming removed 6 bases at V and 3 bases at J, with 11 bases between. The CDR3 consists of 12 residues. The germline V gene has CDR1 SQVTM and CDR2 ANQGSEA. The CDR3 loop reads CSVLKRDYGYTF. For the CDR3, the DNA is TGCAGCGTATTAAAGAGGGACTATGGCTACACCTTC. The full variable domain, its missing parts supplied by reference TRBV29-1 and TRBJ1-2, is SAVISQKPSRDICQRGTSLTIQCQVDSQVTMMFWYRQQPGQSLTLIATANQGSEATYESGFVIDKFPISRPNLTFSTLTVSNMSPEDSSIYLCSVLKRDYGYTFGSGTRLTVV.

There are many counts of this clonotype. This chain connects TRBV20-1 to TRBJ1-2, with 9 bases fitting TRBD1. The CDR3 runs 11 residues. CDR1 is DFQATT and CDR2 is SNEGSKA in the germline V gene (reference sequence). Trimming cost V 7 bases and J 8 bases; bases outside gene matches: 5. CDR3 amino acids: CSVRTGVGYTF. The CDR3 nucleotides are TGCAGTGTCAGGACAGGGGTCGGCTACACCTTC.

This clonotype was seen a few times. The chain has TRBV5-5 and TRBJ2-1; D is perhaps TRBD2 (7 bases). This CDR3 is built from 15 residues. V was clipped by 0 bases and J by 4 bases, with 11 bases between them. The germline V gene encodes CDR1 SGHKS and CDR2 YYEKEE (reference sequence). The CDR3 DNA is TGTGCCAGCAGCTTGGAGGGGGGGGGTTACAATGAGCAGTTCTTC. Protein product: CASSLEGGGYNEQFF.

This clonotype appeared many times. This chain links TRBV5-1 with TRBJ2-1, with D possibly TRBD2 on 5 matching bases. The CDR3 consists of 15 residues. With 4 bases removed from V and 8 bases from J, the gap between germline ends came to 19 bases. Germline CDR1 SGHRS, CDR2 YFSETQ. The CDR3 coding sequence is TGCGCCAGCAGCCGGAGGAAACTGACGGATCATGAGCAGTTCTTC. It codes for CASSRRKLTDHEQFF.